The present T cell receptor (beta chain) was sequenced within a study of CD8+ T cells in alopecia areata. Study-level findings and limits: Alphabeta T cells residing in normal skin are also sequenced in scalp samples. Treatment with tofacitinib significantly lowered scalp clonality and reduced expanded CD8+ clones among the top 100.

The CDR3 has 16 amino acids. Germline-derived CDR1 and CDR2 are GTSNPN and SVGIG (reference sequence). Deletions cut 3 bases from V and 1 base from J, with 19 bases between. Regarding this clone: Its antigen is not known.

The treatment denotes: oral pan-JAK inhibitor, 5-10 mg twice daily. Reverse transcribed after extraction, RNA yielded cDNA as the sequencing template. Using immunoSEQ multiplex PCR, the repertoire was profiled, and TCRdb retains in-frame clones only, with some absent. The data contain 150,000 to 200,000 clones, around half of them singletons. J is TRBJ2-7 and V is TRBV30; D ambiguous. The receptor's source is a human donor with alopecia areata. Specimen: CD8+ T cells sorted from blood, collected at week 24, from a patient treated with tofacitinib. CDR3 residues: CAWRKLGMGGSYEQYF. The CDR3 DNA is TGTGCCTGGAGAAAACTCGGTATGGGTGGTTCCTACGAGCAGTACTTC.